This TCR beta chain was sequenced for a study of T cells in Graves' hyperthyroidism and ophthalmopathy. This clonotype was seen a handful of times. As yet, its antigen is unknown. Deletions cut 1 base from V and 11 bases from J, with 9 bases between. The germline CDR1 and CDR2 sequences are SGHDN and FVKESK. CDR3 length equals 12 residues. TCR beta CDR3 regions were amplified from RNA. A first-round RT-PCR of the TCR CDR3 used the HTBI primer set. TCRdb re-analysed the multiplex PCR reads in MiXCR, keeping a single row per CDR3 protein. The sample lists roughly 500,000 distinct CDR3 sequences; 20% to 25% were seen once. General study findings and limits: Ophthalmopathy was distinguished from stable hyperthyroidism by 13 V-J signatures. Peripheral blood also featured most of the thyroid clonotypes expanded above 0.001. Before onset, by a median of approximately 5.9 months, the model predicted ophthalmopathy.

Patients affected by ophthalmopathy presented a Clinical Activity Score of at least 3, a NOSPECS grade of at least 4, and disease duration below 3 months. Sample: blood. This TCR was recovered from a woman aged 70-85 years with Graves' ophthalmopathy. The rearrangement joins TRBV14 to TRBJ2-4; D uncertain. CDR3 in DNA: TGTGCCAGCAGCCAAGGGGCGGAGCTTCAGTACTTC. Translated, it gives CASSQGAELQYF.